Below, 14 T cell receptor beta chains from the same sample are listed, as sequenced in a study of human T cells and chemical hapten exposure. From the RACE reads, TCRdb called clonotypes with MiXCR, one entry per CDR3 protein. The repertoire holds more than 95,000 distinct CDR3 sequences, under 40% seen once, with roughly 2.5% in the top ten. Documented time point: patch test 3, about 24 weeks after DPC sensitization. As for treatment: therapeutic diphenylcyclopropenone sensitization with weekly scalp DPC. The sample here was whole blood, taken in connection with sensitization to the hapten diphenylcyclopropenone (DPC). The origin of the receptors is a man in his forties with alopecia areata. Some clones in this sample may be carry-over from other donors' samples.

This clonotype has only a few counts. The CDR3 DNA is TGTGCCAGCAGTTCCGGGGTTGGCCAAGAGACCCAGTACTTC. This encodes CASSSGVGQETQYF. This chain joins TRBV6-2 or TRBV6-3 and TRBJ2-5; maybe TRBD2 (5 bases). With 4 bases removed from V and 1 base from J, the gap between germline ends came to 10 bases. The CDR3 has 14 amino acids. Germline values: CDR1 MNHEY, CDR2 SVGEGT.

This clonotype has a handful of counts. This chain connects TRBV5-1 to TRBJ2-3, with TRBD2 matching 15 bases. CDR1 is SGHRS and CDR2 is YFSETQ in the germline V gene. The CDR3 loop spans 18 amino acids. J gave up 0 bases and V 3 bases, and 5 bases lay outside the gene matches. In nucleotides, the CDR3 is TGCGCCAGCAGCTCGGGACTAGCGGGAGGCCATAGCACAGATACGCAGTATTTT. This gives the protein CASSSGLAGGHSTDTQYF.

The chain joins TRBV12-3 or TRBV12-4 to TRBJ2-2, with 11 bases that match TRBD2. V was pared by 6 bases and J by 6 bases, with 6 bases of the junction left unmatched. The CDR3 length is 15 residues. The CDR3 DNA reads as TGTGCCAGCAGGGTAGCGGGAGGGCCTTCCGGGGAGCTGTTTTTT. The encoded protein is CASRVAGGPSGELFF.

This chain links TRBV4-2 with TRBJ2-3; TRBD2 aligns across 13 bases. The CDR3 extends over 18 amino acids. With V trimmed by 4 bases and J by 0 bases, 7 bases remained unmatched. Per the germline V gene, CDR1 is LGHNA and CDR2 is YNFKEQ. CDR3 protein: CASSRGLAGAWSTDTQYF. The CDR3 DNA is TGTGCCAGCAGCCGTGGACTAGCGGGAGCATGGAGCACAGATACGCAGTATTTT.

The CDR3 DNA follows: TGCGCCAGCAGCTTGGCGGTAGGGTTGGGCAAAAACATTCAGTACTTC. Residues: CASSLAVGLGKNIQYF. The chain combines TRBV5-1 with TRBJ2-4; D remains unclear. V dropped 0 bases and J dropped 3 bases, with 13 bases sitting between them. CDR1 SGHRS and CDR2 YFSETQ come from the germline V gene. The CDR3 extends over 16 amino acids.

This clonotype has a count of ten or more. The V and J genes are TRBV18 and TRBJ2-1; D unclear. Trimming cost V 6 bases and J 5 bases, with 17 bases left between them. Germline CDR1 reads KGHSH; CDR2 reads LQKENI. There are 15 residues in the CDR3. CDR3 sequence: CASSFFFGTDNEQFF. CDR3 in DNA: TGTGCCAGCTCCTTTTTCTTTGGTACGGACAATGAGCAGTTCTTC.

The V gene is TRBV12-3 or TRBV12-4, the J gene TRBJ1-2, with a weak D call TRBD1 (5 bases). The CDR3 loop spans 15 amino acids. V was clipped by 7 bases and J by 2 bases, with 17 bases between them. CDR3 nucleotide sequence: TGTGCCAGCAAGGGGCATCCGGGACCGAACTATGGCTACACCTTC. Protein: CASKGHPGPNYGYTF.

Only a few counts were recorded for this clonotype. This chain uses TRBV6-5 with TRBJ2-7, with 7 nucleotides matching TRBD2. Germline CDR1 is MNHEY and CDR2 is SVGAGI. Trimming at V came to 7 bases and at J to 6 bases, leaving 15 bases not matched to a gene. The CDR3 extends over 15 amino acids. The CDR3 DNA reads TGTGCCAGCACCCTCACTTGGGGGGGGGTAGGCGAGCAGTACTTC. Amino acids: CASTLTWGGVGEQYF.

In its sample, this clonotype was seen a few times. J is TRBJ1-3 and V is TRBV4-1, with D unclear. V lost 0 bases and J 2 bases, leaving 14 bases between the germline ends. The germline V gene encodes CDR1 MGHRA and CDR2 YSYEKL. The CDR3 consists of 17 residues. The CDR3 protein is CASSQEFAGGAGNTIYF. The CDR3 DNA is TGCGCCAGCAGCCAAGAGTTCGCTGGAGGTGCTGGAAACACCATATATTTT.

The chain recombines TRBV19 with TRBJ2-3; D gene unclear. Germline V lookup: CDR1 LNHDA, CDR2 SQIVND (reference sequence). Trimming shortened V by 6 bases and J by 2 bases, and 12 bases separated the two germline ends. This CDR3 has 14 residues. In DNA, the CDR3 is TGTGCCAGTAGCCTACGGCTGAACACAGATACGCAGTATTTT. Amino acids: CASSLRLNTDTQYF.

In DNA form, the CDR3 reads TGCGCCAGCAGCTTGACAGTTAGCGGGAGGGAAGAGACCCAGTACTTC. Encoded protein: CASSLTVSGREETQYF. The chain couples TRBV5-1 to TRBJ2-5; the match to TRBD2 covers 11 bases. Losses at the gene ends were 1 base for V and 3 bases for J; bases not matched to a gene: 5. The CDR3 sequence is 16 residues long. Germline V CDR1 and CDR2: SGHRS, YFSETQ. Using reference TRBV5-1 and TRBJ2-5 for the parts outside the CDR3, the full variable domain is KAGVTQTPRYLIKTRGQQVTLSCSPISGHRSVSWYQQTPGQGLQFLFEYFSETQRNKGNFPGRFSGRQFSNSRSEMNVSTLELGDSALYLCASSLTVSGREETQYFGPGTRLLVL.

The chain uses TRBV9 and TRBJ2-5, with 10 bases matching TRBD2. The J segment lost 5 bases and the V segment lost 3 bases, leaving 16 bases of the junction unmatched. This CDR3 has 18 amino acids. The germline V gene has CDR1 SGDLS and CDR2 YYNGEE. CDR3 nucleotides: TGTGCCAGCAGCGAAACGGGACTAGCGAACTCCTTGGCGGAGACCCAGTACTTC. This gives the protein CASSETGLANSLAETQYF.

J is TRBJ2-5 and V is TRBV29-1, with 9 bases matching TRBD2. V was clipped by 4 bases and J by 4 bases; unmatched bases: 13. The CDR3 runs to 16 residues. Germline CDR1 and CDR2: SQVTM and ANQGSEA. This chain's CDR3 is CSVVRSLAGGGETQYF. The CDR3 DNA reads as TGCAGCGTTGTAAGAAGCTTGGCGGGAGGGGGAGAGACCCAGTACTTC.

This clonotype was seen more than once but under ten times. The J gene is TRBJ1-4, the V gene TRBV24-1; no clear D gene. This CDR3 contains 15 residues. The V end lost 3 bases, the J end lost 5 bases, and 12 bases lay between the germline ends. Germline V gene sequence: CDR1 KGHDR, CDR2 SFDVKD. The CDR3 coding sequence is TGTGCCACCAGTGATGCTCGGGGTCGGAATGAAAAACTGTTTTTT. Translating gives CATSDARGRNEKLFF.